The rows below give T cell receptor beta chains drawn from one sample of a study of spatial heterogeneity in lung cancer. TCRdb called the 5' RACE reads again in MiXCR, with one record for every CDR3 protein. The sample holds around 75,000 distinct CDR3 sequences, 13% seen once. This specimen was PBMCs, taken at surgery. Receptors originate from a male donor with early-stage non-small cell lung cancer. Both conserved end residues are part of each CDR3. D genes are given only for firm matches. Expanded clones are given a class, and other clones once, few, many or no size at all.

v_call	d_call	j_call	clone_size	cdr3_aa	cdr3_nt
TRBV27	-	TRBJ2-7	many	CASSLVGSYEQYF	TGTGCCAGCAGCCTGGTAGGCTCCTACGAGCAGTACTTC
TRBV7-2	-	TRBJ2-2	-	CASSLGLNTGELFF	TGTGCCAGCAGCTTAGGGCTCAACACCGGGGAGCTGTTTTTT
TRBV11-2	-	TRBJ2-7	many	CASSKGGTRAYEQYF	TGTGCCAGCAGCAAAGGGGGGACCAGGGCCTACGAGCAGTACTTC
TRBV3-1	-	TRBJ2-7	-	CASSPSAVPAHEQYF	TGTGCCAGCAGCCCTTCTGCGGTTCCAGCCCACGAGCAGTACTTC
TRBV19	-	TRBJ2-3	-	CASSMGSGPTDTQYF	TGTGCCAGTAGTATGGGCAGCGGGCCCACAGATACGCAGTATTTT
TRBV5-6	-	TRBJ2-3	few	CASSSFSDTQYF	TGTGCCAGCAGCTCCTTCTCCGATACGCAGTATTTT
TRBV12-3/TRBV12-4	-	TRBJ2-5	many	CASSPGLISGVQETQYF	TGTGCCAGCAGCCCTGGCCTGATCAGCGGAGTCCAAGAGACCCAGTACTTC
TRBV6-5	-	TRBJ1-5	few	CASSYSFTGVSNQPQHF	TGTGCCAGCAGTTACTCGTTCACGGGCGTCAGCAATCAGCCCCAGCATTTT
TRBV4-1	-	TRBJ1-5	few	CASSQREGLDHQPQHF	TGCGCCAGCAGCCAGAGGGAGGGACTGGACCATCAGCCCCAGCATTTT
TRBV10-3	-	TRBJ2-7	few	CAISPWGNAQYF	TGTGCCATCAGCCCATGGGGGAATGCGCAGTACTTC
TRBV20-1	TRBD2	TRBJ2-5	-	CSARDLAGLETQYF	TGCAGTGCTAGGGATCTAGCGGGATTAGAGACCCAGTACTTC